These T cell receptor beta chains were read from a single sample in a study of T cell changes during pregnancy in multiple sclerosis. Using immunoSEQ multiplex PCR, the repertoire was profiled, and TCRdb retains in-frame clones only, with some absent. The sample carries some 70,000 clones, over 85% recorded once. The material was peripheral blood, obtained after pregnancy. The receptors come from a female donor in good health, enrolled as a control in a pregnancy study. Both conserved end residues are part of each CDR3. The D gene is left open where the match is weak.

d_call: .; v_call: TRBV7-9; cdr3_aa: CASSPDSSYEQYF
d_call: .; v_call: TRBV5-8; cdr3_aa: CASSSGLSRAGELFF
d_call: TRBD2; v_call: TRBV7-2; cdr3_aa: CASSPGLAGGITYEQYF
d_call: .; v_call: TRBV19; cdr3_aa: CASSIGGGRQYF
d_call: TRBD1; v_call: TRBV5-1; cdr3_aa: CASSTSGAGGTRYEQYF
d_call: .; v_call: TRBV7-2; cdr3_aa: CASSPSGPRHEQFF
d_call: TRBD1; v_call: TRBV10-3; cdr3_aa: CAISEQAGQGRTEAFF
d_call: .; v_call: TRBV7-9; cdr3_aa: CASTGGPMNTEAFF
d_call: .; v_call: TRBV4-2; cdr3_aa: CASSQEAGDLRGQYF
d_call: .; v_call: TRBV28; cdr3_aa: CATLDSNSPLHF
d_call: .; v_call: TRBV5-1; cdr3_aa: CASSLEAGDTQYF
d_call: .; v_call: TRBV7-2; cdr3_aa: CASSLASYNEQFF
d_call: TRBD1; v_call: TRBV4-2; cdr3_aa: CASSQDGGQAGQPQHF
d_call: .; v_call: TRBV4-1; cdr3_aa: CASSEQEADTQYF
d_call: .; v_call: TRBV19; cdr3_aa: CASSILSRDLYGYTF
d_call: .; v_call: TRBV27; cdr3_aa: CASSRTGGAEGYTF
d_call: .; v_call: TRBV29-1; cdr3_aa: CSVEDPGAGDTYEQYF
d_call: TRBD1; v_call: TRBV18; cdr3_aa: CASSPRQGADQPQHF
d_call: .; v_call: TRBV5-1; cdr3_aa: CASSLTAATNEKLFF
d_call: .; v_call: TRBV7-8; cdr3_aa: CASSLALGPPEKLFF
d_call: TRBD1; v_call: TRBV6-1; cdr3_aa: CASSYRGPWYEQYF
d_call: TRBD1; v_call: TRBV18; cdr3_aa: CASSRTGYYNEQFF
d_call: TRBD2; v_call: TRBV28; cdr3_aa: CASSLSGRGTGELFF
d_call: .; v_call: TRBV19; cdr3_aa: CASSIDAGDNYGYTF
d_call: .; v_call: TRBV28; cdr3_aa: CASNGGLYYGYTF
d_call: .; v_call: TRBV9; cdr3_aa: CASSPRLADQFGYTF